These 22 T cell receptor beta chains came from one sample sequenced in a study of T cells in Graves' hyperthyroidism and ophthalmopathy. TCR beta CDR3 sequences were amplified from RNA transcripts. The TCR CDR3 first-round RT-PCR relied on the HTBI primer set. TCRdb used MiXCR to reprocess the multiplex PCR reads, holding one entry per CDR3 protein. Of a few hundred thousand distinct CDR3 sequences detected, around 20% appear once; the ten largest clones hold about a quarter. Sequenced sample: blood. The receptors stem from a young man with Graves' hyperthyroidism.

In its sample, this clonotype was seen a few times. J is TRBJ2-2 and V is TRBV2, with 10 bases that match TRBD1. The germline V gene has CDR1 SNHLY and CDR2 FYNNEI. The CDR3 totals 15 residues. V lost 7 bases to trimming and J lost 2 bases; unmatched junction nucleotides: 4. The DNA for the CDR3 is TGTGCCAGCATCCGGGACAGGGGAAACACCGGGGAGCTGTTTTTT. This translates into CASIRDRGNTGELFF. The entire variable domain, with the rest obtained from reference TRBV2 and TRBJ2-2, is as follows: EPEVTQTPSHQVTQMGQEVILRCVPISNHLYFYWYRQILGQKVEFLVSFYNNEISEKSEIFDDQFSVERPDGSNFTLKIRSTKLEDSAMYFCASIRDRGNTGELFFGEGSRLTVL.

The rearrangement joins TRBV12-3 or TRBV12-4 to TRBJ1-3, with a possible D match to TRBD1 (5 bases). The CDR3 loop spans 13 amino acids. Trimming pared 10 bases from V and 2 bases from J, leaving 12 bases between. CDR3 DNA: TGTGCCATCGACAGAATGACTGGAAACACCATATATTTT. It translates to CAIDRMTGNTIYF.

J is TRBJ1-1 and V is TRBV4-1; the D is unclear. The length of the CDR3 is 16 residues. With 0 bases removed from V and 8 bases from J, the gap between germline ends came to 19 bases. Germline V gene data show CDR1 as MGHRA and CDR2 as YSYEKL. DNA of the CDR3: TGCGCCAGCAGCCAAGATAGCACCCGGTCCAAGAGGGAAGCTTTCTTT. This codes for CASSQDSTRSKREAFF.

This clonotype was seen ten or more times. The genes are TRBV4-1 and TRBJ1-2, with TRBD1 as a possible D gene (5 bases). Deletions cut 1 base from V and 8 bases from J, with 11 bases between. The CDR3 sequence is 13 residues long. CDR1 is MGHRA, CDR2 YSYEKL, per germline. The CDR3 DNA follows: TGCGCCAGCAGCCAAGCCCCAGGGCAGGGCTACACCTTC. Amino acid sequence: CASSQAPGQGYTF.

This clonotype showed up just a few times. V usage is TRBV28 and J usage is TRBJ2-5; 8 bases align to TRBD2. Germline CDR1 MDHEN, CDR2 SYDVKM. V lost 3 bases, J lost 4 bases, and 7 bases stayed unmatched. The CDR3 covers 15 residues. Here the CDR3 reads CASSFIAGGVETQYF. Here the CDR3 DNA reads TGTGCCAGCAGTTTCATCGCGGGAGGTGTAGAGACCCAGTACTTC.

As concerns this clonotype: This may be a read error, as it is one base from a much larger clone. The V and J genes are TRBV12-3 or TRBV12-4 and TRBJ1-5; D not certain. This CDR3 is 13 amino acids long. The CDR3 DNA is TGTGCCAGCAGTTTAGGTGTGTACCAGCCCCAGCGTTTT. It encodes CASSLGVYQPQRF.

This clonotype was detected many times. This rearrangement joins TRBV20-1 to TRBJ2-5; 15 positions match TRBD2. Germline V gives CDR1 DFQATT, CDR2 SNEGSKA (reference sequence). CDR3 length: 15 residues. V shed 6 bases, J shed 7 bases, and the junction held 9 bases outside the gene matches. The CDR3 sequence is CSAWTSGGAVATQYF. The CDR3 DNA is TGCAGTGCATGGACTAGCGGGGGGGCTGTCGCGACCCAGTACTTC.

Ten or more counts support this clonotype. The chain couples TRBV30 to TRBJ2-5; TRBD2 matches at 7 bases. Germline V gene lookup returns CDR1 GTSNPN and CDR2 SVGIG (reference sequence). The CDR3 consists of 15 residues. V lost 0 bases and J lost 9; bases outside the gene matches: 13. The CDR3 nucleotides read TGTGCCTGGAGTGTACTTGGGGGGGGACGGTTCTCCCAGTACTTC. Translated: CAWSVLGGGRFSQYF.

The chain is built from TRBV3-1 and TRBJ2-2; tentative D call: TRBD1 (6 bases). Germline V gene lookup returns CDR1 LGHDT and CDR2 YNNKEL (reference sequence). The length of the CDR3 is 14 residues. The V end was cut by 9 bases, the J end by 0 bases, with 11 bases between. CDR3 DNA sequence: TGTGCCAGTCGACAGGCGACGAACACCGGGGAGCTGTTTTTT. Amino acids: CASRQATNTGELFF. The full variable domain, with the rest looked up from reference TRBV3-1 and TRBJ2-2, is DTAVSQTPKYLVTQMGNDKSIKCEQNLGHDTMYWYKQDSKKFLKIMFSYNNKELIINETVPNRFSPKSPDKAHLNLHINSLELGDSAVYFCASRQATNTGELFFGEGSRLTVL.

This clonotype was seen repeatedly, ten times or more. The J gene is TRBJ2-7, the V gene TRBV7-8; TRBD1 aligns across 9 bases. The V and J ends lost 3 bases and 4 bases, in that order; junction bases with no gene match: 25. The CDR3 is 21 amino acids. Germline V gives CDR1 SGHVS, CDR2 FQNEAQ. CDR3 sequence: CASSFTRDREPFEDQTYEQYF. In nucleotides, the CDR3 is TGTGCCAGCAGCTTTACCCGGGACAGGGAACCTTTCGAGGACCAAACTTACGAGCAGTACTTC.

This clonotype was found many times. V is TRBV20-1 and J is TRBJ1-2, with 8 bases aligning to TRBD1. V trimming: 6 bases; J trimming: 4 bases; junction bases outside the gene matches: 10. Germline CDR1 and CDR2: DFQATT and SNEGSKA (reference sequence). The length of the CDR3 is 14 residues. The DNA for the CDR3 is TGCAGTGCAGGGACAGGCCAGCCCTTCTATGGCTACACCTTC. Protein: CSAGTGQPFYGYTF.

The chain combines TRBV7-2 with TRBJ1-2; weak D call: TRBD1 (5 bases). The CDR3 has 14 amino acids. From germline, CDR1 is SGHTA and CDR2 FQGNSA. Trimming left V 5 bases short and J 3 bases short, with 13 bases between. CDR3 protein: CASSIPGQYYGYTF. CDR3 DNA sequence: TGTGCCAGCAGCATCCCGGGGCAGTACTATGGCTACACCTTC.

The CDR3 is CASSLVGSSVIETQYF. CDR3 coding DNA: TGCGCCAGCAGCTTGGTCGGAAGCTCGGTAATCGAGACCCAGTACTTC. This chain uses TRBV5-1 with TRBJ2-5; D remains unclear. V lost 0 bases to trimming and J lost 5 bases, with 17 bases between them. Germline-derived CDR1 and CDR2 are SGHRS and YFSETQ. The CDR3 has 16 residues.

The chain combines TRBV19 with TRBJ1-1; D not resolved. Per the germline V gene, CDR1 is LNHDA and CDR2 is SQIVND (reference sequence). The CDR3 extends over 15 amino acids. V was cut by 0 bases and J by 4 bases, with 12 bases left in between. The CDR3 is CASSIEPRPGTEAFF. The CDR3 DNA reads as TGTGCCAGTAGTATAGAACCGCGGCCAGGCACTGAAGCTTTCTTT.

The J gene is TRBJ2-7, the V gene TRBV6-1; 7 bases fit TRBD2. Germline V CDR1 and CDR2: MNHNS, SASEGT. The junction had 15 bases not matched to a gene; V was cut back by 7 bases and J by 3 bases. The CDR3 covers 16 residues. CDR3 sequence: CASKKGWSGEGYEQYF. CDR3 DNA sequence: TGTGCCAGCAAAAAAGGTTGGAGCGGGGAGGGCTACGAGCAGTACTTC.

In this sample, this clonotype turned up many times. An end of the junction differs from the germline gene, which may be a read error. The chain carries TRBV12-3 or TRBV12-4 and TRBJ1-1, with D hard to call. This CDR3 region has 12 residues. The CDR3 region has the DNA TGTGCCAGCACCCGGGAGAACGCTGAAGCTTTCTTT. It translates to CASTRENAEAFF.

The rearrangement joins TRBV20-1 to TRBJ1-2; 7 bases map to TRBD1. The J segment lost 5 bases and the V segment lost 5 bases, leaving 11 bases of the junction unmatched. CDR1 DFQATT and CDR2 SNEGSKA come from the germline V gene (reference sequence). The length of the CDR3 is 14 residues. CDR3: CSARRQGGLYGYTF. The CDR3 DNA sequence: TGCAGTGCTCGCCGACAGGGTGGATTGTATGGCTACACCTTC.

The table lists this clonotype with many counts. The V gene is TRBV6-5, the J gene TRBJ2-5; the D gene is possibly TRBD1 (6 bases). CDR1 is MNHEY and CDR2 is SVGAGI in the germline V gene. The CDR3 is made up of 15 amino acids. Deletions cut 5 bases from V and 5 bases from J, with 18 bases between. For the CDR3, the DNA is TGTGCCAGCAGTCCCACAGGGCCACGAGTGGAGACCCAGTACTTC. Its translation is CASSPTGPRVETQYF.

This sequence joins TRBV28 and TRBJ1-2, with no clear D. The germline V gene has CDR1 MDHEN and CDR2 SYDVKM. V lost 1 base to trimming and J lost 2 bases, with 5 bases between them. This CDR3 has 13 residues. The CDR3 here is CASSLFLNYGYTF. The CDR3, as DNA: TGTGCCAGCAGTTTATTTCTGAACTATGGCTACACCTTC.

This clonotype was counted between two and nine times. The CDR3 DNA is TGCGCCAGCAGTATGAATACCGGACTAGCGGGGGGAGAGACCCAGTACTTC. Its translation: CASSMNTGLAGGETQYF. The chain carries TRBV5-1 and TRBJ2-5; 14 bases match TRBD2. This CDR3 is 17 amino acids long. V shed 5 bases and J 4 bases; nucleotides not matched to a gene: 10. Germline loops: CDR1 SGHRS, CDR2 YFSETQ.

This clonotype was counted at least ten times. This rearrangement joins TRBV6-2 or TRBV6-3 to TRBJ1-5; D not resolved. Germline CDR1 is MNHEY and CDR2 is SVGEGT. There are 12 residues in the CDR3. V dropped 7 bases and J dropped 2 bases, with 6 bases sitting between them. Here the CDR3 DNA reads TGTGCCAGCAAGTTGGGCAATCAGCCCCAGCATTTT. Encoded protein: CASKLGNQPQHF.

In its sample, this clonotype was seen many times. This chain joins TRBV5-6 and TRBJ1-1; no firm D call. The V gene's germline CDR1 is SGHDT and CDR2 YYEEEE. The CDR3 loop spans 14 amino acids. Trimming left V 0 bases short and J 5 bases short, with 11 bases between. This chain's CDR3 is CASSLEAGKTEAFF. CDR3 sequence (DNA): TGTGCCAGCAGCTTGGAGGCGGGGAAGACTGAAGCTTTCTTT. The complete variable domain, with remaining parts taken from reference TRBV5-6 and TRBJ1-1, reads DAGVTQSPTHLIKTRGQQVTLRCSPKSGHDTVSWYQQALGQGPQFIFQYYEEEERQRGNFPDRFSGHQFPNYSSELNVNALLLGDSALYLCASSLEAGKTEAFFGQGTRLTVV.